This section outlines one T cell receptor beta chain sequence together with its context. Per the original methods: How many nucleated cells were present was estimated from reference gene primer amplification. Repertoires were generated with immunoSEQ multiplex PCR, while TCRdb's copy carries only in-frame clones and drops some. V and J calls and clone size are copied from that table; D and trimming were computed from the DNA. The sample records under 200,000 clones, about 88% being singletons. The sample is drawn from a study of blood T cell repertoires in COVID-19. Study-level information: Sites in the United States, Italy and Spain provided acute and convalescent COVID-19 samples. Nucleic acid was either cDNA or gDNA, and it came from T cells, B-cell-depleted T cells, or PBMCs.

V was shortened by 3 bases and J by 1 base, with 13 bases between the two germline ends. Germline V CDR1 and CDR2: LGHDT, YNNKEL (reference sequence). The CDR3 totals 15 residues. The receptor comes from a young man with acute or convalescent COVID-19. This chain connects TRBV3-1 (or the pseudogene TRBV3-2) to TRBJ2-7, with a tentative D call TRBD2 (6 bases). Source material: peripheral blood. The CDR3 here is CASSHIRDSSYEQYF. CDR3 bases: TGTGCCAGCAGCCACATCCGGGACTCTTCCTACGAGCAGTACTTC.